Following are 7 T cell receptor beta chains from one sample sequenced in a study of cytomegalovirus exposure and HLA in healthy donors. The PCR employed 60 Vbeta primers together with 13 Jbeta primers. Data came from immunoSEQ multiplex PCR; TCRdb stores just in-frame clones and leaves some out. Among fewer than 150,000 clones, 82% were seen once, and the ten largest hold roughly 2.5%. What was sequenced was PBMCs. These receptors originate from a woman between 18 and 29 years old in good health and CMV-seronegative.

This clone was seen a handful of times. The gene calls are TRBV5-1 and TRBJ2-1; TRBD2 agrees at 13 bases. The junction had 9 bases not matched to a gene; V was cut back by 4 bases and J by 2 bases. Germline CDR1 SGHRS, CDR2 YFSETQ. This CDR3 has 18 amino acids. CDR3 in DNA: TGCGCCAGCAGCCCGCAGACTAGCGGGAGGCCCCCCTACAATGAGCAGTTCTTC. Amino acid sequence: CASSPQTSGRPPYNEQFF. Looking up the rest from reference TRBV5-1 and TRBJ2-1 gives the full variable domain: KAGVTQTPRYLIKTRGQQVTLSCSPISGHRSVSWYQQTPGQGLQFLFEYFSETQRNKGNFPGRFSGRQFSNSRSEMNVSTLELGDSALYLCASSPQTSGRPPYNEQFFGPGTRLTVL.

This clone appeared a few times. The chain links TRBV5-6 to TRBJ2-3, with D unclear. The germline V gene encodes CDR1 SGHDT and CDR2 YYEEEE. The CDR3 is made up of 14 amino acids. The germline V and J ends were trimmed by 1 base and 5 bases, with 11 bases remaining between them. The CDR3 region has the DNA TGTGCCAGCAGCTTGAACAGTCCTGTAGATACGCAGTATTTT. Its protein is CASSLNSPVDTQYF.

This clone has only a few counts. The chain employs TRBV19 and TRBJ1-1, with a tentative D call TRBD1 (5 bases). V was trimmed by 3 bases and J by 5 bases, leaving 13 bases between them. The CDR3 totals 14 residues. CDR1 is LNHDA and CDR2 is SQIVND in the germline V gene (reference sequence). This CDR3 is CASSMGGGRTEAFF. CDR3 bases: TGTGCCAGTAGTATGGGTGGGGGGAGAACTGAAGCTTTCTTT.

The rearrangement uses TRBV27 and TRBJ1-2; D remains unclear. The CDR3 totals 13 residues. The V end lost 5 bases, the J end lost 4 bases, and 11 bases lay between the germline ends. The germline V gene has CDR1 MNHEY and CDR2 SMNVEV (reference sequence). CDR3 amino acids: CASSPSSLYGYTF. CDR3 bases: TGTGCCAGCAGTCCTTCTTCCCTCTATGGCTACACCTTC.

The rearrangement links TRBV6-6 to TRBJ1-2; 11 positions agree with TRBD1. Germline V gene data show CDR1 as MNHNY and CDR2 as SVGAGI (reference sequence). CDR3 size: 15 residues. With V trimmed by 6 bases and J by 2 bases, 5 bases remained unmatched. CDR3 loop: CASRPGQGANYGYTF. CDR3 nucleotides: TGTGCCAGCAGACCAGGACAGGGGGCGAACTATGGCTACACCTTC.

The V call is TRBV30, the J call TRBJ1-6; no reliable D call. Germline CDR1 is GTSNPN and CDR2 is SVGIG (reference sequence). The CDR3 is 14 residues long. Between the trimmed V and J ends, which lost 2 bases and 0 bases, there was a span of 5 bases. For the CDR3, the DNA is TGTGCCTGGAGTCCGTCCTCCTATAATTCACCCCTCCACTTT. Its protein is CAWSPSSYNSPLHF.

The V call is TRBV19, the J call TRBJ2-7; 10 bases line up with TRBD1. V lost 4 bases and J lost 1; bases outside the gene matches: 4. Per germline, CDR1 LNHDA and CDR2 SQIVND (reference sequence). This CDR3 has 15 residues. The CDR3 here is CASSKGTGVSYEQYV. CDR3 bases: TGTGCCAGTAGTAAAGGGACAGGGGTTTCCTACGAGCAGTACGTC.